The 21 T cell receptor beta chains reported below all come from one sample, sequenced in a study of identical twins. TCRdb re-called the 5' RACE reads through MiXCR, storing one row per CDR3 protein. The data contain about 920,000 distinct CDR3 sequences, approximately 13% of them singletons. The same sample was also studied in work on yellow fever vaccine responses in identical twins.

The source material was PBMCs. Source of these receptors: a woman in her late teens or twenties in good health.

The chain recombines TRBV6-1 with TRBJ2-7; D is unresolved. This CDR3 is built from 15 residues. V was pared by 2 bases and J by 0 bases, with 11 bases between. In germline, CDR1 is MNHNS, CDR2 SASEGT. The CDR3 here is CASSERAASSYEQYV. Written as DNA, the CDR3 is TGTGCCAGCAGTGAACGGGCGGCGAGCTCCTACGAGCAGTACGTC.

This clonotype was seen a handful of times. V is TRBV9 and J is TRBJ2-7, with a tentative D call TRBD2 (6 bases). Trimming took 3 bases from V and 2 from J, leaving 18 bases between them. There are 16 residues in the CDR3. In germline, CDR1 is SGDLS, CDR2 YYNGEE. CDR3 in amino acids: CASSAHSGGIAYEQYF. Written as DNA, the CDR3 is TGTGCCAGCAGCGCGCATTCCGGGGGTATTGCCTACGAGCAGTACTTC.

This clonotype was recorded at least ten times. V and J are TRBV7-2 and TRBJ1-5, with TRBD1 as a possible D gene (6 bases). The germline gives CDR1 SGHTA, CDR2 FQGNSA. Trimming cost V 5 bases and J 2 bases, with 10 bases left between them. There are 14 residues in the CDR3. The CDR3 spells CASSARTGNQPQHF. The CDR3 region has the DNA TGTGCCAGCAGCGCCAGGACAGGCAATCAGCCCCAGCATTTT.

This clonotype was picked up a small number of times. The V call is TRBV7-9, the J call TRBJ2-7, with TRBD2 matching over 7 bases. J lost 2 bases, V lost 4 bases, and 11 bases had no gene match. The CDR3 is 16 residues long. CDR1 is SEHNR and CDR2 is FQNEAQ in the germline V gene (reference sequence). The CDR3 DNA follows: TGTGCCAGCAGCTCATGGGGGGGAACAGAGACCTACGAGCAGTACTTC. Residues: CASSSWGGTETYEQYF.

CDR3: CASSLALAAGEQYV. The CDR3 region has the DNA TGTGCCAGCAGTTTAGCACTAGCGGCGGGCGAGCAGTACGTC. This sequence joins TRBV12-3 or TRBV12-4 and TRBJ2-7; 8 nucleotides align to TRBD2. The CDR3 is 14 residues long. Trimming removed 0 bases from V and 6 bases from J; junction bases left unmatched: 4.

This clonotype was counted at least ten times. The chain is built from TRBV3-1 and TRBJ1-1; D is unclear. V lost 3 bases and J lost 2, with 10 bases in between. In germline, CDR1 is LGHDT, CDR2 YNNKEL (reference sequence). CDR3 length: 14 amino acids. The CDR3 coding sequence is TGTGCCAGCAGCCACAGGACTTCCAACACTGAAGCTTTCTTT. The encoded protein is CASSHRTSNTEAFF.

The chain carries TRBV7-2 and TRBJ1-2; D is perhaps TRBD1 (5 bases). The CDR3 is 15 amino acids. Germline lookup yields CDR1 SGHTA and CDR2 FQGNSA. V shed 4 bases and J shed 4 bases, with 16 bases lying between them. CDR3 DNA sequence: TGTGCCAGCAGCTCTACCCCCGAGACAGCCTATGGCTACACCTTC. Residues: CASSSTPETAYGYTF.

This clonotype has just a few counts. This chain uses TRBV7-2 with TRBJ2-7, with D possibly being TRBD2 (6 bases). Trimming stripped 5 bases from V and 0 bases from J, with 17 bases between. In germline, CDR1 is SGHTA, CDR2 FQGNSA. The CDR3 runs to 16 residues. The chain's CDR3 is CASSTLGLLSSYEQYF. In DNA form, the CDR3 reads TGTGCCAGCAGCACCCTGGGACTTTTAAGCTCCTACGAGCAGTACTTC.

CDR3 DNA sequence: TGTGCCAGCAGCCAGGGGGTGAACGAGCAGTACTTC. It translates to CASSQGVNEQYF. This chain connects TRBV3-1 to TRBJ2-7; either TRBD1 or TRBD2 may fit D (5 bases each). The CDR3 loop spans 12 amino acids. Trimming took off 3 bases at V and 5 bases at J, with 8 bases between the two ends. Germline CDR1 reads LGHDT; CDR2 reads YNNKEL (reference sequence).

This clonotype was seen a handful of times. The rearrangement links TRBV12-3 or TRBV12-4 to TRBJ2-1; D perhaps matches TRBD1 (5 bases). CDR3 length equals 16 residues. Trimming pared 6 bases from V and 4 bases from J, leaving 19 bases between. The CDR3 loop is CASSLPRGEPYNEQFF. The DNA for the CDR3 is TGTGCCAGCAGCCTACCAAGGGGCGAACCTTACAATGAGCAGTTCTTC.

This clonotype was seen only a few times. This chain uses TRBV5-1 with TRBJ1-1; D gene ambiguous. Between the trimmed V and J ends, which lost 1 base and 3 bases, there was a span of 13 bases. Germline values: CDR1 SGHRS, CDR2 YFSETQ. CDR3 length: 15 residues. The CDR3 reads CASSLRTNGDTEAFF. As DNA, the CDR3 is TGCGCCAGCAGCTTGAGGACCAACGGGGACACTGAAGCTTTCTTT.

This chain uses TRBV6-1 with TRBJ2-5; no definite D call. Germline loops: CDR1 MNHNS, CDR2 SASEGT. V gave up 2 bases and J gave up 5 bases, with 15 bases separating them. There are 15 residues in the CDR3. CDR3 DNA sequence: TGTGCCAGCAGTGAAAAGGCAGCTGGAAGGGAGACCCAGTACTTC. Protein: CASSEKAAGRETQYF.

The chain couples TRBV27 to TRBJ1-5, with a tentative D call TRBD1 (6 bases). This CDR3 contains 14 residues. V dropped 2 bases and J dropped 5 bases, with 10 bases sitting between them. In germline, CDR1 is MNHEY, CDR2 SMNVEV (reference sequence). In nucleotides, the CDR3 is TGTGCCAGCAGTTTAATGGGGGGCTATCAGCCCCAGCATTTT. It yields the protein CASSLMGGYQPQHF.

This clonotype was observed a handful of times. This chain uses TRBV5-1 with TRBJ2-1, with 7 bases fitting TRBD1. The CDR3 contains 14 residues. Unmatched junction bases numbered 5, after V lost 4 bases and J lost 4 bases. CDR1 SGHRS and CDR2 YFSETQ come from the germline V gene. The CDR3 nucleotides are TGCGCCAGCAGCACGGGACAGAAATACAATGAGCAGTTCTTC. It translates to CASSTGQKYNEQFF.

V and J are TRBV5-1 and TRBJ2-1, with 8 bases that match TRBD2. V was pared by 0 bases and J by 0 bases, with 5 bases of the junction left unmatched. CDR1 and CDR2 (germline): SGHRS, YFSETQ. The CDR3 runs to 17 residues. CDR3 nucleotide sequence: TGCGCCAGCAGCTTGGACGGGGGGGTGAGCTCCTACAATGAGCAGTTCTTC. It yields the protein CASSLDGGVSSYNEQFF. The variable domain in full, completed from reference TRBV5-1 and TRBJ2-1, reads KAGVTQTPRYLIKTRGQQVTLSCSPISGHRSVSWYQQTPGQGLQFLFEYFSETQRNKGNFPGRFSGRQFSNSRSEMNVSTLELGDSALYLCASSLDGGVSSYNEQFFGPGTRLTVL.

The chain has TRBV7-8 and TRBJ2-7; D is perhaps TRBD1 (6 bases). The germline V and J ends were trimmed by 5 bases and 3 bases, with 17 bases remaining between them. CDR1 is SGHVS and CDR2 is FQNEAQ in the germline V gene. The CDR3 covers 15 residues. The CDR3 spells CASSPEGGRSYEQYF. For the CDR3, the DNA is TGTGCCAGCAGCCCCGAAGGGGGACGGAGCTACGAGCAGTACTTC.

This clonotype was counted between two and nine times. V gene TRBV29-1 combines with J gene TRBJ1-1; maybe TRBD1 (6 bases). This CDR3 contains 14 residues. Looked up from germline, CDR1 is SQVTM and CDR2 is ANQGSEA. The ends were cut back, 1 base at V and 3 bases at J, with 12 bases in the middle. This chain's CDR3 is CSVEGGGSYTEAFF. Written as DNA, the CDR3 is TGCAGCGTTGAAGGAGGGGGGTCTTACACTGAAGCTTTCTTT.

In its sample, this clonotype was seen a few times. The CDR3 DNA follows: TGTGCCAGCAGTTCTAGGGAGCGGGGGTGGACAGATACGCAGTATTTT. Protein: CASSSRERGWTDTQYF. The chain combines TRBV7-9 with TRBJ2-3; 8 nucleotides line up with TRBD2. Germline trimming cut 6 bases from V and 3 bases from J; bases unmatched to any gene: 11. Germline values: CDR1 SEHNR, CDR2 FQNEAQ (reference sequence). The CDR3 sequence is 16 residues long.

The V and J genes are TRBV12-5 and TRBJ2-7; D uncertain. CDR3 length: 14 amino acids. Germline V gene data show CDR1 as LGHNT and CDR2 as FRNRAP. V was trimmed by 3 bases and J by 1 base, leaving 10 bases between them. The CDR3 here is CASGFPIGSYEQYV. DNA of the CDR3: TGTGCTAGTGGTTTCCCTATTGGTTCCTACGAGCAGTACGTC.

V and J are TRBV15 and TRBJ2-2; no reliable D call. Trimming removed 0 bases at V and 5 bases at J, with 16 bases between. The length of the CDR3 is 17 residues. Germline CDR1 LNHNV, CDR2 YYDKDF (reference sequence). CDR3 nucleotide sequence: TGTGCCACCAGCAGAGAGTGGACGGCCCGGTCGACCGGGGAGCTGTTTTTT. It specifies CATSREWTARSTGELFF. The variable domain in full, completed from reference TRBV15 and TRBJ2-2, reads DAMVIQNPRYQVTQFGKPVTLSCSQTLNHNVMYWYQQKSSQAPKLLFHYYDKDFNNEADTPDNFQSRRPNTSFCFLDIRSPGLGDTAMYLCATSREWTARSTGELFFGEGSRLTVL.

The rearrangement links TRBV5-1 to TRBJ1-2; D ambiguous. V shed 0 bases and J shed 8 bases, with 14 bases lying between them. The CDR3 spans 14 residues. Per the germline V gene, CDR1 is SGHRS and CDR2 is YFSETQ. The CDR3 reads CASSLDSPPAGYTF. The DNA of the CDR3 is TGCGCCAGCAGCTTGGACAGCCCACCGGCCGGCTACACCTTC. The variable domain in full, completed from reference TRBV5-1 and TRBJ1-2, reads KAGVTQTPRYLIKTRGQQVTLSCSPISGHRSVSWYQQTPGQGLQFLFEYFSETQRNKGNFPGRFSGRQFSNSRSEMNVSTLELGDSALYLCASSLDSPPAGYTFGSGTRLTVV.